This T cell receptor (beta chain) is drawn from a study of Ad26.COV2.S vaccination and SARS-CoV-2 variants. Study-wide background: Dosing was one shot or two shots 56 days apart.

The data were produced by immunoSEQ multiplex PCR, yet TCRdb's version contains in-frame clones alone and is incomplete. The repertoire has about 460,000 clones, roughly 87% of them found once; the top ten carry about 1.5%. As for treatment: some 20 received Ad26.COV2.S at low or high dose, single or two shots; roughly five received placebo; per-sample allocation not given. After the first vaccine or placebo injection, samples were drawn on day 63. J gave up 6 bases and V 4 bases, and 7 bases lay outside the gene matches. CDR3 length: 15 amino acids. The germline V gene has CDR1 SGHRS and CDR2 YFSETQ.

The sequencing used peripheral blood, collected in a trial of Ad26.COV2.S vaccine versus placebo. The chain joins TRBV5-1 to TRBJ2-3, with 11 positions matching TRBD2. This TCR was sampled from a person between 18 and 65 years old who received the Ad26.COV2.S COVID-19 vaccine or a placebo. The CDR3 DNA reads as TGCGCCAGCAGCGATAGCGGGGGGGCATTGGATACGCAGTATTTT. Translation gives CASSDSGGALDTQYF.